The clone carrying this TCR beta chain occurred once. The antigen is undetermined. The sample belongs to a study of blood T cells in healthy people across ages. About the study: With template switching, about one barcoded beta molecule was captured per two T cells.

The V segment lost 4 bases and the J segment 10 bases; nucleotides outside the gene matches: 7. Germline CDR1 reads MNHEY; CDR2 reads SVGEGT. The CDR3 length is 14 residues. General study findings and limits: With age, beta diversity per million T cells declined roughly linearly, significantly by 30 to 40. Estimates drawn from one million T cells were deemed to understate diversity.

Then a second PCR, running about 6 to 12 cycles, was carried out with a sample-barcoded 5' primer and a J-beta primer mix. TCRdb re-analysed the 5' RACE reads in MiXCR, keeping a single row per CDR3 protein. The sample includes about 1.4 million distinct CDR3 sequences, 55% to 75% of them seen just once. The V gene is TRBV6-2 or TRBV6-3, the J gene TRBJ2-1, with TRBD2 matching over 10 bases. Sequenced material: blood. The clonotype originates from a young man in good health. For the CDR3, the DNA is TGTGCCAGCAGTTCAAGCGGGGGGGCCCGGGAGCAGTTCTTC. Translation gives CASSSSGGAREQFF.